This T cell receptor (beta chain) comes out of a study of blood T cells in healthy people across ages. Sample-barcoded 5' priming and a J-beta primer mix drove a second PCR of about 6 to 11 cycles. TCRdb reprocessed the 5' RACE reads with MiXCR, giving one entry per CDR3 protein. The repertoire holds roughly 2 million distinct CDR3 sequences, with about 50% as singletons. V was clipped by 6 bases and J by 0 bases, with 6 bases between them. Germline V gene lookup returns CDR1 MNHEY and CDR2 SMNVEV (reference sequence). This CDR3 comprises 14 residues. Every sample gave at least 5 micrograms of total RNA when it was extracted.

The sequence came from a woman in her thirties or forties in good health. The sequenced sample consisted of blood. The rearrangement joins TRBV27 to TRBJ2-6; no definite D call. CDR3 region: CASRTFSGANVLTF. The CDR3 DNA sequence: TGTGCCAGCAGGACCTTCTCTGGGGCCAACGTCCTGACTTTC.